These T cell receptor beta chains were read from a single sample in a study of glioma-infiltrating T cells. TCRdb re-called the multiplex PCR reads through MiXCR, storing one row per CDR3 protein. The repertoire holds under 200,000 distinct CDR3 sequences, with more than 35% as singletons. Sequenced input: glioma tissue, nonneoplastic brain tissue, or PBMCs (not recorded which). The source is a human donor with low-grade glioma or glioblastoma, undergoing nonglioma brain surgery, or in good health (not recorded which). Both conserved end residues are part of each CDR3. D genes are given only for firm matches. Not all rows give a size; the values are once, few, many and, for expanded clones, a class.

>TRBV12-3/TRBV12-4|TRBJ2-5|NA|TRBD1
CASSSWTGFQETQYF
TGTGCCAGCAGTTCGTGGACAGGGTTCCAAGAGACCCAGTACTTC
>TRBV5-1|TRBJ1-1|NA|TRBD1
CASSLEGQGYTEAFF
TGCGCCAGCAGCTTGGAGGGACAGGGCTACACTGAAGCTTTCTTT
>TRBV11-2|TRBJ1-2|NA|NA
CASSLAYSPHGYTF
TGTGCCAGCAGCTTAGCGTACAGCCCCCATGGCTACACCTTC
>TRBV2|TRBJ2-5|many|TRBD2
CASKLGTTAETQYF
TGTGCCAGCAAGCTCGGGACTACCGCAGAGACCCAGTACTTC
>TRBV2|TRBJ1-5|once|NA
CASSRAKGNQDQHF
TGTGCCAGCAGCCGGGCCAAGGGAAATCAGGACCAGCATTTT
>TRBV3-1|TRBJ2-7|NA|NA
CASSSPGTNTYEQYF
TGTGCCAGCAGTTCCCCCGGGACAAATACCTACGAGCAGTACTTC
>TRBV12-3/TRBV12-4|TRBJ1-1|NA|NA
CASLQGSSNTEAFF
TGTGCCAGCCTCCAGGGATCCTCGAACACTGAAGCTTTCTTT
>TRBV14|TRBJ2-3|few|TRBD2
CASSQDRYREGLDTQYF
TGTGCCAGCAGCCAAGACCGATATCGGGAGGGCCTAGATACGCAGTATTTT
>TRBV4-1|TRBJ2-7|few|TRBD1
CASSHRTGGYEQYF
TGCGCCAGCAGCCACCGGACAGGGGGTTACGAGCAGTACTTC
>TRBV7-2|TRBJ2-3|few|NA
CASSFGGNPADTQYF
TGTGCCAGCAGCTTCGGCGGGAATCCGGCAGATACGCAGTATTTT
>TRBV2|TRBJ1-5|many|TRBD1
CASRDRGYNQPQHF
TGTGCCAGCAGGGACAGGGGATACAATCAGCCCCAGCATTTT
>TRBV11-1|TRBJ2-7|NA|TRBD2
CASSLGRVTSGWDEQYF
TGTGCCAGCAGCTTAGGAAGGGTGACTAGCGGATGGGACGAGCAGTACTTC
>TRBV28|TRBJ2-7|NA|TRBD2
CASSLSHTSGSLHEQYF
TGTGCCAGCAGTTTATCCCATACTAGCGGGAGTCTCCACGAGCAGTACTTC
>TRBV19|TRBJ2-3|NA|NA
CASRSVSSTDTQYF
TGTGCCAGTAGATCTGTCAGTAGCACAGATACGCAGTATTTT
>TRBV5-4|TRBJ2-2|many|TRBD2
CASSTGGIMNTGELFF
TGTGCCAGCAGCACGGGGGGGATTATGAACACCGGGGAGCTGTTTTTT
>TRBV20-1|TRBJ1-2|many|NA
CSARRGAEGYGYTF
TGCAGTGCTAGGCGCGGGGCGGAGGGCTATGGCTACACCTTC
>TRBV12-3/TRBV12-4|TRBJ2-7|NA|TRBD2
CASSSSGRSYEQYF
TGTGCCAGCAGTTCTAGCGGGCGCTCCTACGAGCAGTACTTC
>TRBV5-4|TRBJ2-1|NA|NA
CARSFPGLLQEEQFF
TGTGCCAGGAGCTTCCCGGGACTTCTCCAAGAGGAGCAGTTCTTC
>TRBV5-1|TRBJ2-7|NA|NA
CASSPVAGSYEQYF
TGCGCCAGCAGCCCGGTGGCGGGCTCCTACGAGCAGTACTTC
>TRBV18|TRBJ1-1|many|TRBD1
CASSPLLDRAAFF
TGTGCCAGCTCACCACTCCTGGACAGGGCTGCTTTCTTT
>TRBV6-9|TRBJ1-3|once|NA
CASSFGRSGNSIYF
TGTGCCAGCAGTTTTGGCCGCTCTGGAAACAGCATATATTTT
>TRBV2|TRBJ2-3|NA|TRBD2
CASSTLAAVTDTQYF
TGTGCCAGCAGCACACTAGCGGCAGTCACAGATACGCAGTATTTT
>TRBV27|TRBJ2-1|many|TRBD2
CASSLTYHRGTSGTPPNEQFF
TGTGCCAGCAGTCTCACTTACCACCGAGGGACTAGCGGGACCCCCCCCAATGAGCAGTTCTTC
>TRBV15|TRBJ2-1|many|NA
CATSYTGSSYNEQFF
TGTGCCACCAGCTATACGGGGAGCTCCTACAATGAGCAGTTCTTC
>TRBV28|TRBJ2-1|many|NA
CASSTSEQFF
TGTGCCAGCAGCACATCAGAGCAGTTCTTC
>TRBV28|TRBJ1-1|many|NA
CASQQNTEAFF
TGTGCCAGCCAACAGAACACTGAAGCTTTCTTT
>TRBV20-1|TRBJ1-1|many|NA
CSARDNRLTAEAFF
TGCAGTGCTAGAGATAATAGGCTGACAGCTGAAGCTTTCTTT
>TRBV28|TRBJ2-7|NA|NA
CATAGAEGEGYEQYF
TGTGCCACTGCCGGGGCGGAGGGAGAGGGCTACGAGCAGTACTTC
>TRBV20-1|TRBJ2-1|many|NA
CSAYGAYNEQFF
TGCAGTGCTTACGGGGCCTACAATGAGCAGTTCTTC
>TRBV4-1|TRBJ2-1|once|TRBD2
CASSGGEREYNEQFF
TGCGCCAGCAGCGGTGGGGAGCGGGAGTACAATGAGCAGTTCTTC
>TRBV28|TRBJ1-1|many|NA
CASSLYTVLNTEAFF
TGTGCCAGCAGTTTATACACAGTCCTGAACACTGAAGCTTTCTTT
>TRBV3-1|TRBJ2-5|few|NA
CASAPSGLYQETQYF
TGTGCCAGCGCCCCAAGCGGACTTTACCAAGAGACCCAGTACTTC
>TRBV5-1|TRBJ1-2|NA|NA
CASSLGPGIGYTF
TGCGCCAGCAGCTTGGGCCCCGGGATCGGCTACACCTTC
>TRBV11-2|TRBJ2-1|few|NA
CASSLFQGTYNEQFF
TGTGCCAGCAGCTTATTTCAGGGAACCTACAATGAGCAGTTCTTC
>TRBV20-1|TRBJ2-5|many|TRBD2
CSATTPLGREETQYF
TGCAGTGCTACGACACCTCTGGGGAGGGAAGAGACCCAGTACTTC
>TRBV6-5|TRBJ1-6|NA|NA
CASRERQENSPINF
TGTGCCAGCAGGGAGAGACAGGAAAATTCACCCATCAACTTT
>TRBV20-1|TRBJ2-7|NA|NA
CIARKLPSYEQYF
TGCATTGCTAGGAAATTGCCTTCCTACGAGCAGTACTTC
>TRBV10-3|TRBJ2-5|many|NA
CAISGDGQETQYF
TGTGCCATCAGTGGTGACGGTCAAGAGACCCAGTACTTC
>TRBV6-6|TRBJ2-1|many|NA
CASSYSGLRNEQFF
TGTGCCAGCAGTTACTCTGGCCTAAGGAATGAGCAGTTCTTC
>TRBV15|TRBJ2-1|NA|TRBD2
CATSIAGGDEQFF
TGTGCCACATCTATAGCGGGAGGGGATGAGCAGTTCTTC